Below, 32 T cell receptor beta chains from the same sample are listed, as sequenced in a study of CD8+ T cells in alopecia areata. Regarding treatment: oral pan-JAK inhibitor, 5-10 mg twice daily. Extracted RNA was reverse transcribed into cDNA, the sequencing template. Data came from immunoSEQ multiplex PCR; TCRdb stores just in-frame clones and leaves some out. Found here are roughly 220,000 clones, 35% to 45% of them singletons; the top ten hold 0.4% to 0.55%. This specimen was CD4+ T cells sorted from blood, taken between weeks 30 and 35, from a patient treated with tofacitinib. All receptors derive from a human donor with alopecia areata.

This clone has more than one count but fewer than ten. The CDR3 carries no conserved terminal phenylalanine or tryptophan, so it likely arises from a read error. The limits of the CDR3 on the DNA are not certain, so only TCRdb's listed CDR3 is given. The chain combines TRBV6-5 with TRBJ2-6; the table's D call TRBD2 went unverified against the DNA. The germline CDR1 and CDR2 sequences are MNHEY and SVGAGI. The CDR3 extends over 13 residues, inclusive of both ends. CDR3 residues: CASSYSTSGTAFL.

The chain has TRBV9 and TRBJ1-4, with D uncertain. Germline V gene lookup returns CDR1 SGDLS and CDR2 YYNGEE. The length of the CDR3 is 14 residues. V dropped 0 bases and J dropped 7 bases, with 10 bases sitting between them. The CDR3 DNA is TGTGCCAGCAGCGTAGGGCCCCTCGGTGAAAAACTGTTTTTT. Translation gives CASSVGPLGEKLFF.

This clone was recorded a few times. The V gene is TRBV7-9, the J gene TRBJ1-1; D unresolved. V shed 6 bases and J shed 1 base, with 9 bases lying between them. The CDR3 contains 13 residues. Germline lookup yields CDR1 SEHNR and CDR2 FQNEAQ (reference sequence). This CDR3 is CASSDTRNTEAFF. The CDR3 DNA reads as TGTGCCAGCAGTGATACCAGGAACACTGAAGCTTTCTTT.

As to this clone: This sample also contains other DNA sequences that code for the same CDR3. The J gene is TRBJ1-1, the V gene TRBV7-3; no reliable D call. The CDR3 consists of 13 residues. CDR1 is SGHTA and CDR2 is FQGTGA in the germline V gene. V dropped 1 base and J dropped 2 bases, with 5 bases sitting between them. CDR3 DNA sequence: TGTGCCAGCAGCTTAAGCCTAAACACTGAAGCTTTCTTT. Amino acid sequence: CASSLSLNTEAFF.

This clone turned up a few times. Other nucleotide sequences from this sample produce the same CDR3. The rearrangement joins TRBV30 to TRBJ1-1; 8 positions agree with TRBD1. V lost 0 bases to trimming and J lost 5 bases; unmatched junction nucleotides: 5. Germline V gene lookup returns CDR1 GTSNPN and CDR2 SVGIG (reference sequence). The CDR3 runs to 14 residues. CDR3 amino acids: CAWSVLRGRTEAFF. Here the CDR3 DNA reads TGTGCCTGGAGTGTACTCAGGGGGCGGACTGAAGCTTTCTTT.

The sample holds a few counts of this clone. The rearrangement joins TRBV16 to TRBJ2-1; D is ambiguous. The CDR3 totals 14 residues. The germline V and J ends were trimmed by 0 bases and 7 bases, with 10 bases remaining between them. CDR1 KGHSY and CDR2 FQNENV come from the germline V gene. The CDR3 spells CASSQSLNLNEQFF. As DNA, the CDR3 is TGTGCCAGCAGCCAATCCCTGAATCTGAATGAGCAGTTCTTC. The full variable domain, in which reference TRBV16 and TRBJ2-1 provide the parts outside the CDR3, is GEEVAQTPKHLVRGEGQKAKLYCAPIKGHSYVFWYQQVLKNEFKFLISFQNENVFDETGMPKERFSAKCLPNSPCSLEIQATKLEDSAVYFCASSQSLNLNEQFFGPGTRLTVL.

The chain couples TRBV7-9 to TRBJ2-7; 8 bases map to TRBD1. Germline V CDR1 and CDR2: SEHNR, FQNEAQ (reference sequence). The CDR3 has 15 residues. The junction had 7 bases not matched to a gene; V was cut back by 4 bases and J by 2 bases. The CDR3 region is CASSSNQGAAYEQYF. CDR3 bases: TGTGCCAGCAGCTCGAACCAGGGGGCTGCCTACGAGCAGTACTTC.

The gene calls are TRBV7-9 and TRBJ2-1, with D possibly TRBD2 on 5 matching bases. The V end lost 2 bases, the J end lost 1 base, and 12 bases lay between the germline ends. The V gene's germline CDR1 is SEHNR and CDR2 FQNEAQ (reference sequence). The CDR3 is 16 residues long. This CDR3 is CASSLYRTHSYNEQFF. The DNA of the CDR3 is TGTGCCAGCAGCTTATATCGGACTCATTCCTACAATGAGCAGTTCTTC. The full variable domain, its missing parts supplied by reference TRBV7-9 and TRBJ2-1, is DTGVSQNPRHKITKRGQNVTFRCDPISEHNRLYWYRQTLGQGPEFLTYFQNEAQLEKSRLLSDRFSAERPKGSFSTLEIQRTEQGDSAMYLCASSLYRTHSYNEQFFGPGTRLTVL.

The chain uses TRBV5-6 and TRBJ2-5; D is possibly TRBD1 (6 bases). Trimming shortened V by 5 bases and J by 7 bases, and 21 bases separated the two germline ends. The germline V gene has CDR1 SGHDT and CDR2 YYEEEE. The length of the CDR3 is 15 residues. The DNA of the CDR3 is TGTGCCAGCAGAGCAGAACAGGGATCTTTCCCGACCCAGTACTTC. Translated: CASRAEQGSFPTQYF.

This sequence joins TRBV30 and TRBJ2-7, with D perhaps TRBD1 (5 bases). The ends were cut back, 5 bases at V and 3 bases at J, with 11 bases in the middle. This CDR3 has 12 residues. Germline V gene data show CDR1 as GTSNPN and CDR2 as SVGIG (reference sequence). The CDR3 nucleotides read TGTGCCTGGCGCAGGGCCTACTACGAGCAGTACTTC. The encoded protein is CAWRRAYYEQYF.

The chain links TRBV30 to TRBJ1-2; no clear D. V was trimmed by 0 bases and J by 4 bases, leaving 12 bases between them. Germline-derived CDR1 and CDR2 are GTSNPN and SVGIG (reference sequence). The CDR3 loop spans 14 amino acids. CDR3 nucleotide sequence: TGTGCCTGGAGTGTAGGTTCCGGGGTCTATGGCTACACCTTC. As protein: CAWSVGSGVYGYTF.

The table lists this clone with a count of one. The chain employs TRBV6-5 and TRBJ1-1, with D perhaps TRBD1 (5 bases). The germline V gene has CDR1 MNHEY and CDR2 SVGAGI. The V end lost 5 bases, the J end lost 3 bases, and 10 bases lay between the germline ends. The CDR3 is made up of 13 amino acids. Here the CDR3 DNA reads TGTGCCAGCAGTCCCCAGGGTTACACTGAAGCTTTCTTT. This encodes CASSPQGYTEAFF.

The rearrangement joins TRBV25-1 to TRBJ1-1; the D is unclear. Trimming removed 5 bases at V and 3 bases at J, with 10 bases between. The germline V gene has CDR1 MGHDK and CDR2 SYGVNS. This CDR3 spans 13 amino acids. The CDR3 DNA follows: TGTGCCAGCAGTCCCCACGGGGACACTGAAGCTTTCTTT. It translates to CASSPHGDTEAFF. The full variable domain, its missing parts supplied by reference TRBV25-1 and TRBJ1-1, is EADIYQTPRYLVIGTGKKITLECSQTMGHDKMYWYQQDPGMELHLIHYSYGVNSTEKGDLSSESTVSRIRTEHFPLTLESARPSHTSQYLCASSPHGDTEAFFGQGTRLTVV.

This clone was found a few times. This chain connects TRBV5-1 to TRBJ2-2, with 13 bases lining up with TRBD2. The length of the CDR3 is 18 residues. V lost 0 bases and J lost 6; bases outside the gene matches: 8. Looked up from germline, CDR1 is SGHRS and CDR2 is YFSETQ. The CDR3 reads CASSLGLAGGRFSGELFF. The CDR3 nucleotides are TGCGCCAGCAGCTTGGGACTAGCGGGGGGCCGTTTCTCCGGGGAGCTGTTTTTT.

The chain employs TRBV5-6 and TRBJ1-1, with TRBD1 matching over 8 bases. The J segment lost 5 bases and the V segment lost 3 bases, leaving 6 bases of the junction unmatched. Germline V gene data show CDR1 as SGHDT and CDR2 as YYEEEE. This CDR3 is built from 14 residues. In DNA form, the CDR3 reads TGTGCCAGCAGCTGGGGACAGGTGTGGACTGAAGCTTTCTTT. Amino acid sequence: CASSWGQVWTEAFF.

V usage is TRBV30 and J usage is TRBJ1-2, with 8 bases fitting TRBD1. The CDR3 has 12 amino acids. V trimming: 4 bases; J trimming: 4 bases; junction bases outside the gene matches: 2. CDR1 GTSNPN and CDR2 SVGIG come from the germline V gene (reference sequence). CDR3 region: CAWITGGYGYTF. The DNA for the CDR3 is TGTGCCTGGATTACAGGGGGCTATGGCTACACCTTC.

This clone was detected only a few times. Other nucleotide sequences in the sample specify the same CDR3. V gene TRBV7-2 combines with J gene TRBJ1-5, with no clear D. Trimming shortened V by 1 base and J by 6 bases, and 4 bases separated the two germline ends. The V gene's germline CDR1 is SGHTA and CDR2 FQGNSA. CDR3 length: 12 amino acids. The CDR3 DNA reads as TGTGCCAGCAGCTTAGAGGGTCAGCCCCAGCATTTT. Protein: CASSLEGQPQHF.

The CDR3 loop is CASSLGPGGRNTGELFF. In DNA, the CDR3 is TGTGCCAGCAGCTTAGGTCCCGGGGGCCGGAACACCGGGGAGCTGTTTTTT. V and J are TRBV7-8 and TRBJ2-2; perhaps D is TRBD1 or TRBD2 (6 bases each). This CDR3 is built from 17 residues. The germline CDR1 and CDR2 sequences are SGHVS and FQNEAQ. Between the trimmed V and J ends, which lost 1 base and 1 base, there was a span of 13 bases.

The chain is built from TRBV4-1 and TRBJ1-5; 8 bases agree with TRBD1. Per germline, CDR1 MGHRA and CDR2 YSYEKL. The ends lost 0 bases at V and 1 base at J; junction bases unmatched: 2. The CDR3 spans 16 residues. CDR3 in amino acids: CASSQDQGASNQPQHF. CDR3 DNA sequence: TGCGCCAGCAGCCAAGATCAGGGGGCAAGCAATCAGCCCCAGCATTTT.

The chain recombines TRBV30 with TRBJ2-3; possible D gene TRBD2, 5 bases. Germline V CDR1 and CDR2: GTSNPN, SVGIG (reference sequence). Trimming cost V 0 bases and J 4 bases, with 17 bases left between them. This CDR3 has 16 amino acids. The CDR3 loop is CAWSVDTGSYADTQYF. The CDR3 nucleotides are TGTGCCTGGAGTGTAGATACGGGATCTTACGCAGATACGCAGTATTTT.

The rearrangement uses TRBV2 and TRBJ2-5, with D tentatively TRBD2 (6 bases). Germline V gene data show CDR1 as SNHLY and CDR2 as FYNNEI. V lost 1 base and J 2 bases, leaving 11 bases between the germline ends. This CDR3 region has 15 residues. In nucleotides, the CDR3 is TGTGCCAGCAGTGAAGAGGGACTTATACAAGAGACCCAGTACTTC. It specifies CASSEEGLIQETQYF.

This clone was counted only a few times. This chain connects TRBV19 to TRBJ2-1; TRBD2 matches 12 bases. Trimming removed 6 bases from V and 1 base from J; junction bases left unmatched: 4. The CDR3 is 16 residues long. The V gene's germline CDR1 is LNHDA and CDR2 SQIVND (reference sequence). CDR3 DNA sequence: TGTGCCAGTAGATCGACTAGCGGGGGATCCTACAATGAGCAGTTCTTC. As protein: CASRSTSGGSYNEQFF.

This clone has a handful of counts. The chain carries TRBV29-1 and TRBJ2-7, with 10 nucleotides matching TRBD2. V was clipped by 4 bases and J by 3 bases; unmatched bases: 9. Germline values: CDR1 SQVTM, CDR2 ANQGSEA. This CDR3 has 15 amino acids. The CDR3 region is CSVVGLAGGVYEQYF. Here the CDR3 DNA reads TGCAGCGTTGTGGGATTAGCGGGGGGAGTCTACGAGCAGTACTTC.

The J gene is TRBJ2-5, the V gene TRBV6-6; D possibly corresponds to TRBD1 (5 bases). The germline gives CDR1 MNHNY, CDR2 SVGAGI (reference sequence). The V end lost 5 bases, the J end lost 5 bases, and 12 bases lay between the germline ends. The CDR3 is 13 amino acids. The CDR3 DNA reads as TGTGCCAGCAGTCGCGACAGAGGCGAGACCCAGTACTTC. This encodes CASSRDRGETQYF.

The table lists this clone with a few counts. The gene calls are TRBV5-4 and TRBJ1-6; 7 nucleotides match TRBD1. With V trimmed by 4 bases and J by 4 bases, 2 bases remained unmatched. Germline CDR1 and CDR2: SGHNT and YYREEE (reference sequence). This CDR3 is built from 14 residues. CDR3 sequence (DNA): TGTGCCAGCAGCAGGGGACAGTATAATTCACCCCTCCACTTT. It yields the protein CASSRGQYNSPLHF. The whole variable domain, remainder taken from reference TRBV5-4 and TRBJ1-6, is ETGVTQSPTHLIKTRGQQVTLRCSSQSGHNTVSWYQQALGQGPQFIFQYYREEENGRGNFPPRFSGLQFPNYSSELNVNALELDDSALYLCASSRGQYNSPLHFGNGTRLTVT.

Regarding this clone: The junction departs from the called germline gene at one end, perhaps through a read error. The chain joins TRBV7-7 to TRBJ2-5; TRBD1 matches 7 bases. Germline CDR1 SSHAT, CDR2 FNYEAQ (reference sequence). The CDR3 runs to 15 residues. The CDR3 coding sequence is TGTGCTAGCAGCGTTGGGACAGTTCCCCAAGAGACCCAGTACTTC. Its protein is CASSVGTVPQETQYF.

The rearrangement joins TRBV6-1 to TRBJ2-7; TRBD2 might be the D (5 bases). This CDR3 contains 14 residues. The V end was cut by 5 bases, the J end by 2 bases, with 13 bases between. CDR1 and CDR2 from the germline V gene are MNHNS and SASEGT. CDR3 residues: CASSKGSTAYEQYF. CDR3 sequence (DNA): TGTGCCAGCAGTAAAGGGAGTACGGCCTACGAGCAGTACTTC.

This clone has just a few counts. The chain is built from TRBV6-6 and TRBJ1-2; D ambiguous. The CDR3 is 13 amino acids. Germline V lookup: CDR1 MNHNY, CDR2 SVGAGI (reference sequence). The V end lost 2 bases, the J end lost 5 bases, and 9 bases lay between the germline ends. The CDR3 reads CASSYDGQYGYTF. As DNA, the CDR3 is TGTGCCAGCAGTTACGACGGTCAATATGGCTACACCTTC.

In regard to this clone: Different DNA sequences within this sample yield the same CDR3. V and J are TRBV6-1 and TRBJ2-3, with D possibly being TRBD1 (6 bases). This CDR3 has 15 amino acids. V shed 0 bases and J shed 1 base, with 8 bases lying between them. CDR1 MNHNS and CDR2 SASEGT come from the germline V gene. CDR3 amino acids: CASSEAGGGTDTQYF. The CDR3 DNA is TGTGCCAGCAGTGAAGCAGGGGGTGGCACAGATACGCAGTATTTT.

The chain employs TRBV2 and TRBJ1-2, with D hard to call. This CDR3 region has 15 residues. Germline loops: CDR1 SNHLY, CDR2 FYNNEI. Trimming stripped 7 bases from V and 0 bases from J, with 15 bases between. The CDR3 sequence is CASIPDGGPNYGYTF. The CDR3 coding sequence is TGTGCCAGCATCCCGGACGGTGGCCCTAACTATGGCTACACCTTC. Filled out from reference TRBV2 and TRBJ1-2, the complete variable domain reads EPEVTQTPSHQVTQMGQEVILRCVPISNHLYFYWYRQILGQKVEFLVSFYNNEISEKSEIFDDQFSVERPDGSNFTLKIRSTKLEDSAMYFCASIPDGGPNYGYTFGSGTRLTVV.

This clone was seen repeatedly, ten times or more. This chain uses TRBV6-1 with TRBJ2-1; possibly TRBD1 or TRBD2 for D (7 bases each). From germline, CDR1 is MNHNS and CDR2 SASEGT. This CDR3 contains 18 residues. The V end was cut by 2 bases, the J end by 4 bases, with 21 bases between. The CDR3 DNA reads as TGTGCCAGCAGTGAATTAGGGGGCGGGAGTACAATGTACAATGAGCAGTTCTTC. Amino acids: CASSELGGGSTMYNEQFF.

This sequence joins TRBV27 and TRBJ2-3, with 10 positions matching TRBD2. Germline V gene lookup returns CDR1 MNHEY and CDR2 SMNVEV (reference sequence). V trimming: 6 bases; J trimming: 4 bases; junction bases outside the gene matches: 4. CDR3 size: 14 residues. The DNA of the CDR3 is TGTGCCAGCAGAGCTAGCGGGAGCGCAGATACGCAGTATTTT. Amino acids: CASRASGSADTQYF.